This T cell receptor (beta chain) was captured by sequencing in a study of T cells in women clearing cervical HPV infection. Only in-frame clones appear in the TCRdb table, and some are missing; sequencing was by immunoSEQ multiplex PCR. The sample has tens of thousands of clones. V was cut by 3 bases and J by 9 bases, with 12 bases left in between. This CDR3 contains 13 residues. CDR1 is SGHDT and CDR2 is YYEEEE in the germline V gene. Details on this clone: The read ends 3 residues early relative to the CDR3; the germline J gene fills the gap.

This clonotype was sampled from a woman aged 18 to 75 with a cervical HPV16 infection that either progressed to CIN3+ or cleared (not recorded which). This chain links TRBV5-6 with TRBJ2-2; TRBD1 is a possible D gene (5 bases). The sample taken for sequencing was blood buffy coat. This chain's CDR3 is CASSSGQSRELFF. The sequenced CDR3 bases are TGTGCCAGCAGCTCCGGACAAAGCCGGGAG.